Below, 9 T cell receptor beta chains from the same sample are listed, as sequenced in a study of blood T cell repertoires in COVID-19. Profiled with immunoSEQ multiplex PCR; TCRdb holds only in-frame clones, not every one. In the table there are hundreds of thousands of clones, about nine tenths of which are singletons. What was sequenced was PBMCs or T cells enriched from blood (not recorded which). These receptors were taken from a woman under 30 who had recovered from COVID-19.

This chain connects TRBV4-3 to TRBJ2-7; a possible D gene is TRBD1 (6 bases). The CDR3 sequence is 14 residues long. V lost 0 bases and J 3 bases, leaving 9 bases between the germline ends. In germline, CDR1 is LGHNA, CDR2 YSLEER. For the CDR3, the DNA is TGCGCCAGCAGCCAAGACCAGGGGCACTACGAGCAGTACTTC. Its translation: CASSQDQGHYEQYF.

This chain's CDR3 is CASSYRGNLNNEQFF. The CDR3 DNA reads as TGTGCCAGCAGTTACAGGGGAAACCTAAACAATGAGCAGTTCTTC. The chain combines TRBV6-2 or TRBV6-3 with TRBJ2-1; the D gene is possibly TRBD1 (5 bases). CDR1 and CDR2 from the germline V gene are MNHEY and SVGEGT. The CDR3 is made up of 15 amino acids. Trimming pared 2 bases from V and 5 bases from J, leaving 13 bases between.

The V gene is TRBV7-9, the J gene TRBJ1-6, with 8 nucleotides matching TRBD1. V was pared by 6 bases and J by 7 bases, with 5 bases of the junction left unmatched. This CDR3 comprises 14 residues. CDR1 SEHNR and CDR2 FQNEAQ come from the germline V gene (reference sequence). For the CDR3, the DNA is TGTGCCAGCAGTTCAACAGGGGGAAATTCACCCCTCCACTTT. Translating it yields CASSSTGGNSPLHF.

A single count supports this clone. The chain combines TRBV7-9 with TRBJ2-1; 7 bases are shared with TRBD2. The CDR3 spans 16 residues. Germline CDR1 is SEHNR and CDR2 is FQNEAQ (reference sequence). V trimming: 5 bases; J trimming: 0 bases; junction bases outside the gene matches: 7. As DNA, the CDR3 is TGTGCCAGCAGCAGGATAGCGGGTAGCTCCTACAATGAGCAGTTCTTC. Encoded protein: CASSRIAGSSYNEQFF.

This sequence joins TRBV5-1 and TRBJ2-7; weak D call: TRBD2 (6 bases). Trimming stripped 5 bases from V and 5 bases from J, with 20 bases between. Germline V gives CDR1 SGHRS, CDR2 YFSETQ. CDR3 length equals 15 residues. The CDR3 sequence is CASSFSGRLTDEQYF. The CDR3 DNA reads as TGCGCCAGCAGTTTTTCCGGGAGACTAACAGACGAGCAGTACTTC.

The rearrangement joins TRBV9 to TRBJ2-5; 10 positions match TRBD2. Germline V gene lookup returns CDR1 SGDLS and CDR2 YYNGEE. After removal of 3 bases from V and 2 bases from J, the junction contained 4 bases not matched to a gene. CDR3 length: 15 residues. The CDR3 sequence: CASSALAGVQETQYF. CDR3 DNA sequence: TGTGCCAGCAGCGCCCTAGCGGGGGTACAAGAGACCCAGTACTTC.

This clone was detected only once. The V and J genes are TRBV2 and TRBJ1-2; tentative D call: TRBD1 (6 bases). The germline CDR1 and CDR2 sequences are SNHLY and FYNNEI. The CDR3 is 12 residues long. The V end lost 5 bases, the J end lost 7 bases, and 11 bases lay between the germline ends. CDR3 amino acids: CASSYRAPGYTF. CDR3 sequence (DNA): TGTGCCAGCAGTTACAGGGCGCCTGGCTACACCTTC.

This clone is a singleton in its sample. This sequence joins TRBV7-2 and TRBJ1-2, with TRBD1 as a possible D gene (6 bases). Trimming took off 4 bases at V and 3 bases at J, with 9 bases between the two ends. The CDR3 extends over 13 amino acids. In germline, CDR1 is SGHTA, CDR2 FQGNSA. CDR3 amino acids: CASSYAGDYGYTF. In DNA form, the CDR3 reads TGTGCCAGCAGCTATGCAGGGGACTATGGCTACACCTTC.

In DNA form, the CDR3 reads TGTGCCAGCAGCTTCCAAGCGGGAGCAGATACGCAGTATTTT. Translated, it gives CASSFQAGADTQYF. This chain connects TRBV5-4 to TRBJ2-3; 8 positions agree with TRBD2. Germline CDR1 and CDR2: SGHNT and YYREEE (reference sequence). The CDR3 runs 14 residues. V shed 2 bases and J 4 bases; nucleotides not matched to a gene: 3.